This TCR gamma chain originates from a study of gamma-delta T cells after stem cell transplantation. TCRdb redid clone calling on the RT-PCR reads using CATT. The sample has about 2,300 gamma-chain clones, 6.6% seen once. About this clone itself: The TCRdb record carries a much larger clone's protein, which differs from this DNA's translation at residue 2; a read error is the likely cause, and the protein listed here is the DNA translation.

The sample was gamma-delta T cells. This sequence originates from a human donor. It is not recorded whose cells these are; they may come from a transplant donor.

The CDR3 loop is CTTWEIDYKKLF. In DNA form, the CDR3 reads TGTACCACCTGGGAGATAGATTATAAGAAACTCTTT. The J gene is TRGJ1 or TRGJ2, the V gene TRGV8. The CDR3 consists of 12 residues. Per germline, CDR1 VENAVY and CDR2 YDSYNSRV.